The clone carrying this TCR beta chain showed up just a few times. This record comes from a study of graft-versus-host responses after intestinal transplantation. Overall study context: Recipients obtained multivisceral, liver-intestinal, or isolated intestinal transplants. All recipients got anti-thymocyte globulin induction, then tacrolimus and steroids for roughly 3 years. Study-level findings and limits: Among circulating GvH clones, peak levels were associated with early post-transplant declines in HvG clones.

V gave up 10 bases and J gave up 2 bases; unmatched junction bases: 10. This CDR3 comprises 14 residues. Germline assignment: CDR1 LNHDA and CDR2 SQIVND (reference sequence). Data came from immunoSEQ multiplex PCR; TCRdb stores just in-frame clones and leaves some out. The sample holds under 9,000 clones, about 24% seen once. Upon completion of the reaction, proliferating CFSE-low responders, both CD3+CD4+ and CD3+CD8+, were sorted. The chain couples TRBV19 to TRBJ2-7; 8 bases are shared with TRBD1. The material was alloreactive CD4+ T cells from a mixed lymphocyte reaction culture, obtained before intestinal transplant. Specified subset: CFSE-low proliferating T cells sorted from roughly 6-day pre-transplant mixed lymphocyte reaction (GvH or HvG direction). The receptor was derived from a human patient who received an intestinal transplant. The CDR3 loop is CATSSGGLPYEQYF. CDR3 DNA: TGTGCCACCTCGTCAGGGGGCTTGCCCTACGAGCAGTACTTC.